Listed below are T cell receptor beta chains from one sample, sequenced in a study of CD8+ T cells in alopecia areata. This table comes from immunoSEQ multiplex PCR, and its TCRdb copy is limited to in-frame clones, with some not included. The sample has about 11,000 clones, roughly 62% seen once. Sequencing used skin, obtained at week 0. Every receptor here comes from a human donor with alopecia areata. CDR3s include the opening cysteine and the closing phenylalanine or tryptophan. Fields, in order: CDR3 protein, CDR3 DNA, D gene, V gene, J gene, clone size. D genes are given only for firm matches. Rows may omit the clone size; those that give it use once, few, many or a size class.

CASSLLRRQGYHEQYF	TGTGCCAGCAGCTTACTTCGGCGACAGGGATACCACGAGCAGTACTTC	TRBD1	TRBV7-8	TRBJ2-7	once
CASSPHETQYF	TGTGCCAGCAGCCCGCATGAGACCCAGTACTTC	NA	TRBV11-2	TRBJ2-5	few
CASTILTSGGYNEQFF	TGTGCCAGTACTATCCTGACTAGCGGGGGGTACAATGAGCAGTTCTTC	TRBD2	TRBV19	TRBJ2-1	NA
CASSLYWAQGRADTEAFF	TGTGCCAGCAGCTTATATTGGGCACAGGGCAGGGCCGACACTGAAGCTTTCTTT	NA	TRBV7-3	TRBJ1-1	NA
CASSFGFVPGELFF	TGTGCCAGCAGTTTCGGATTCGTACCCGGGGAGCTGTTTTTT	NA	TRBV27	TRBJ2-2	NA
CATSGGGSGQPQHF	TGTGCCACCTCGGGAGGTGGGTCAGGTCAGCCCCAGCATTTT	NA	TRBV6-1	TRBJ1-5	few
CASSPTTTYEQYF	TGTGCCAGCAGCCCCACGACGACCTACGAGCAGTACTTC	NA	TRBV9	TRBJ2-7	few
CASSLAQTYEQYF	TGTGCCAGCAGCTTAGCGCAGACGTACGAGCAGTACTTC	NA	TRBV7-6	TRBJ2-7	NA
CASSQGQGINTEAFF	TGTGCCAGCAGCCAAGGGCAGGGGATAAACACTGAAGCTTTCTTT	NA	TRBV14	TRBJ1-1	large
CASSSDRDRASYEQYF	TGTGCCAGCAGCTCCGACCGGGACAGGGCTTCCTACGAGCAGTACTTC	TRBD1	TRBV7-9	TRBJ2-7	few